This entry describes one T cell receptor (beta chain). Its antigen is not identified. The source of the sample is a study of brain metastases from non-small cell lung cancer. Data came from immunoSEQ multiplex PCR; TCRdb stores just in-frame clones and leaves some out. The sample has about 2,600 clones, 84% seen once; the top ten hold 35% to 45%. Study results and limitations: Fewer infiltrating T cells were found in brain metastases than primaries.

Sequenced sample: tissue from a brain metastasis. The receptor comes from a donor aged 40 or older with non-small cell lung cancer.

The CDR3 nucleotides read TGTGCCAGCAGTCCCACCGGGACGGCAAACACCGGGGAGCTGTTTTTT. This gives the protein CASSPTGTANTGELFF. This rearrangement joins TRBV28 to TRBJ2-2, with D perhaps matching TRBD1 or TRBD2 (5 bases each). This CDR3 has 16 amino acids. Deletions cut 5 bases from V and 2 bases from J, with 15 bases between. Germline values: CDR1 MDHEN, CDR2 SYDVKM. The full variable domain, with the rest looked up from reference TRBV28 and TRBJ2-2, is DVKVTQSSRYLVKRTGEKVFLECVQDMDHENMFWYRQDPGLGLRLIYFSYDVKMKEKGDIPEGYSVSREKKERFSLILESASTNQTSMYLCASSPTGTANTGELFFGEGSRLTVL.